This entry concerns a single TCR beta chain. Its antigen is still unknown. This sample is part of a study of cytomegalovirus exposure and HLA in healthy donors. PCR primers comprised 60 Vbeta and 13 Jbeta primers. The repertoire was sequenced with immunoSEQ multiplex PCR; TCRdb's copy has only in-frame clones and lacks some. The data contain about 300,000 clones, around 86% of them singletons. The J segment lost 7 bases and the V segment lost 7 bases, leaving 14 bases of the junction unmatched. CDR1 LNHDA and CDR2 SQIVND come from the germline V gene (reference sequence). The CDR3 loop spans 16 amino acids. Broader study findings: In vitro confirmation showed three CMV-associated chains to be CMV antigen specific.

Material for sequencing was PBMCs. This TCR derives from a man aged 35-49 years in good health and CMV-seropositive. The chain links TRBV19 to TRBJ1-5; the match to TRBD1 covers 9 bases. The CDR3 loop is CASTDGDRAGKQPQHF. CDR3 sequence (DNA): TGTGCCAGTACCGATGGGGACAGGGCCGGGAAGCAGCCCCAGCATTTT.